This TCR beta chain was identified in a study of CD8+ T cells in alopecia areata. Findings of the study overall: Sharing of TCR sequences between patients (possibly for HLA-related reasons) was less clear than in mice. Sequencing of scalp samples also captures resident alphabeta T cells of normal skin.

Documented treatment: oral pan-JAK inhibitor, 5-10 mg twice daily. The study team obtained lesional scalp punch biopsies and peripheral blood from alopecia areata patients. The CDR3 has 13 residues. CDR1 SEHNR and CDR2 FQNEAQ come from the germline V gene (reference sequence). The ends were cut back, 1 base at V and 3 bases at J, with 6 bases in the middle. On this clone itself: The antigen is undetermined. Other DNA sequences within the sample encode an identical CDR3.

Isolated RNA was reverse transcribed into cDNA used as the sequencing template. Sequenced by immunoSEQ multiplex PCR; TCRdb stores in-frame clones only, minus some. Of 200,000 to 250,000 clones listed, less than 45% were seen once; the top ten hold under 0.55%. This chain joins TRBV7-9 and TRBJ1-1; no definite D call. This TCR was recovered from a human donor with alopecia areata. The material sequenced was CD4+ T cells sorted from blood, taken around week 34, from a patient treated with tofacitinib. In DNA, the CDR3 is TGTGCCAGCAGCTTAGATAGGGACACTGAAGCTTTCTTT. It specifies CASSLDRDTEAFF.